These T cell receptor beta chains were read from a single sample in a study of blood T cell repertoires in COVID-19. Libraries were prepared by immunoSEQ multiplex PCR; TCRdb keeps only in-frame clonotypes and omits some of them. The table shows some 150,000 clones, with roughly 86% occurring only once. The sequenced material came from peripheral blood. Receptors originate from a woman aged 55-70 years who had recovered from COVID-19. Each CDR3 is given with its conserved first and last residue. The D gene is left open where the match is weak. Expanded clones get a size class; other rows say once, few or many, or leave the size out.

TGTGCCAGCAGCTTGGAACGGACAGGCGAAGCTTTCTTT	CASSLERTGEAFF	.	TRBD1	TRBV5-4	TRBJ1-1
TGTGCCAGCAGCTTTTGGACAGGGGGCGATGAGCAGTTCTTC	CASSFWTGGDEQFF	.	TRBD1	TRBV11-2	TRBJ2-1
TGTGCCAGCAGCCAAGGGACAGGGGTCGACGAGCAGTACTTC	CASSQGTGVDEQYF	.	TRBD1	TRBV6-5	TRBJ2-7
TGCGCCAGCAGCTTGAGCACAGGGAGACAAGAGACCCAGTACTTC	CASSLSTGRQETQYF	.	.	TRBV5-1	TRBJ2-5
TGTGCCAGCAGCTTGGGTGGTAGCGGGATCACAGATACGCAGTATTTT	CASSLGGSGITDTQYF	.	TRBD2	TRBV5-4	TRBJ2-3
TGTGCCAGCAGGACAGCGTATAATTCACCCCTCCACTTT	CASRTAYNSPLHF	.	.	TRBV6-6	TRBJ1-6
TGTGCCAGCAGTGGGGGAGGGACGGACCTCTATGGCTACACCTTC	CASSGGGTDLYGYTF	.	.	TRBV2	TRBJ1-2
TGCGCCAGCAGCTTGGTTCCCAGCGGGGGCACAGATACGCAGTATTTT	CASSLVPSGGTDTQYF	.	TRBD2	TRBV5-1	TRBJ2-3
TGCGCCAGCAGCCTACAAATTAATTCGGGTTCTTCGGACACTGAAGCTTTCTTT	CASSLQINSGSSDTEAFF	once	.	TRBV4-3	TRBJ1-1
TGTGCCAGCAGCCATTCAGCCGGGATCACTGAAGCTTTCTTT	CASSHSAGITEAFF	many	.	TRBV3-1/TRBV3-2	TRBJ1-1
TGTGCCAGCAGCTGGGGAGGGAACACCATATATTTT	CASSWGGNTIYF	.	.	TRBV5-6	TRBJ1-3
TGCGCCAGCAGCCAAGATCCCACCAGGGGGGAAGCTTTCTTT	CASSQDPTRGEAFF	.	TRBD1	TRBV4-1	TRBJ1-1
TGTGCCAGCAGCTTGGATGGGGGCATGGCCTACAATGAGCAGTTCTTC	CASSLDGGMAYNEQFF	.	.	TRBV5-4	TRBJ2-1
TGTGCCAGCAGCCAAGGGGGCAGGGATTCTTACACCTTC	CASSQGGRDSYTF	.	.	TRBV3-1/TRBV3-2	TRBJ1-2
TGTGCCAGCTCATCTGCCCCTCTACAGAGCACAGATACGCAGTATTTT	CASSSAPLQSTDTQYF	.	.	TRBV18	TRBJ2-3
TGTGCCAGCAGTTCGCCCCCCCGCGCGGATGGCTACACCTTC	CASSSPPRADGYTF	.	.	TRBV6-5	TRBJ1-2
TGCGCCAGCAGCTCCGACCCACAGGGGGCGAACACTGAAGCTTTCTTT	CASSSDPQGANTEAFF	.	TRBD1	TRBV5-1	TRBJ1-1
TGCGCCAGCAGCCCCCCGGGACAGGGGTCCACCGGGGAGCTGTTTTTT	CASSPPGQGSTGELFF	.	TRBD1	TRBV5-1	TRBJ2-2
TGTGCCAGTAGTATTGGCGGGGGGAGCACAGATACGCAGTATTTT	CASSIGGGSTDTQYF	.	TRBD2	TRBV19	TRBJ2-3
TGTGCCAGCTCAACGGGAGTTGGGGAGACCCAGTACTTC	CASSTGVGETQYF	.	.	TRBV18	TRBJ2-5
TGCGCCAGCAGTGGGGCGAGACAGGGTTATCCCGTCCCTAAACAGCAGTTCTTC	CASSGARQGYPVPKQQFF	.	TRBD1	TRBV10-1	TRBJ2-1
TGCGCCAGCAGCCTCTCCCCGGGGGACGAGCAGTACTTC	CASSLSPGDEQYF	.	.	TRBV5-1	TRBJ2-7
TGTGCCATCAGTTTGACAGGCTACAATGAGCAGTTCTTC	CAISLTGYNEQFF	.	.	TRBV10-3	TRBJ2-1
TGTGCCAGCAGTTCGGGACAGGGGGTTGGCTACACCTTC	CASSSGQGVGYTF	.	TRBD1	TRBV7-9	TRBJ1-2
TGTGCCATCGGAGGGACTAGCGGGGGTTACAATGAGCAGTTCTTC	CAIGGTSGGYNEQFF	once	TRBD2	TRBV10-3	TRBJ2-1
TGTGCCAGCAGACTAGACAGGGAGAACTATGGCTACACCTTC	CASRLDRENYGYTF	.	TRBD1	TRBV28	TRBJ1-2
TGTGCCAGCAGCCCCCCGGGTACGGAAAATGAAAAACTGTTTTTT	CASSPPGTENEKLFF	.	.	TRBV5-5	TRBJ1-4
TGCGCCAGCAGCGAGGGACAGCGGGCGCGCTATGGCTACACCTTC	CASSEGQRARYGYTF	.	TRBD1	TRBV5-1	TRBJ1-2
TGTGCCAGCAGCCCCCTGCGGGGGGCCATCCTCAATGAGCAGTTCTTC	CASSPLRGAILNEQFF	.	TRBD2	TRBV7-3	TRBJ2-1
TGTGCCAGCAGAGGGGACAGGGGGTTCGAAAAACTGTTTTTT	CASRGDRGFEKLFF	.	TRBD1	TRBV2	TRBJ1-4
TGTGCCAGTAGTATAGGGACAGGGATCGACGAGCAGTACTTC	CASSIGTGIDEQYF	.	TRBD1	TRBV19	TRBJ2-7
TGCGCCAGCAGCTTGGGCGACAGGGGACATGGCTACACCTTC	CASSLGDRGHGYTF	.	TRBD1	TRBV5-1	TRBJ1-2
TGTGCCAGCAGCCAAAATTTACAGGGGGCGCGAGGCGAGCAGTACTTC	CASSQNLQGARGEQYF	once	TRBD1	TRBV11-2	TRBJ2-7
TGTGCCAGCAGCTCTACCAATCAGCCCCAGCATTTT	CASSSTNQPQHF	.	.	TRBV7-6	TRBJ1-5
TGTGCCAGCATCCAGTCAGGGTTGGGCTACACCTTC	CASIQSGLGYTF	.	.	TRBV28	TRBJ1-2
TGTGCCAGCAGCATCTTCACAGATACGCAGTATTTT	CASSIFTDTQYF	once	.	TRBV7-2	TRBJ2-3
TGCGCCAGCAGCCAAGAACCCGGACAGACTACAGATACGCAGTATTTT	CASSQEPGQTTDTQYF	.	.	TRBV4-1	TRBJ2-3
TGCGCCAGCAGCGAGTCCGGACAGCCGAATGAAAAACTGTTTTTT	CASSESGQPNEKLFF	.	.	TRBV10-2	TRBJ1-4
TGTGCCAGCAGCCAAGCGCCGGGGGGGCTCTTCTATGAGCAGTTCTTC	CASSQAPGGLFYEQFF	once	TRBD2	TRBV3-1/TRBV3-2	TRBJ2-1